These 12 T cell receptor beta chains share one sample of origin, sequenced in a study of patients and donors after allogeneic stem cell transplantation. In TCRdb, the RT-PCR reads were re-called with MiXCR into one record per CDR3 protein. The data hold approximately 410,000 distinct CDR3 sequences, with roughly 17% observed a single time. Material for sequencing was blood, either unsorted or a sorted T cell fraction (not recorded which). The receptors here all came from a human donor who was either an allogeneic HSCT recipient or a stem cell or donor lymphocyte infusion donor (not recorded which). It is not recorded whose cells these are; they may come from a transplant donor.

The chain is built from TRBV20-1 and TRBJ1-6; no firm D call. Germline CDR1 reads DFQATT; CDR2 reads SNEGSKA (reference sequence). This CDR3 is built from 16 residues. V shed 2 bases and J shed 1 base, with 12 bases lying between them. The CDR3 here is CSARNRLRSYNSPLHF. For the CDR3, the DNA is TGCAGTGCTAGAAACCGATTGAGGTCCTATAATTCACCCCTCCACTTT.

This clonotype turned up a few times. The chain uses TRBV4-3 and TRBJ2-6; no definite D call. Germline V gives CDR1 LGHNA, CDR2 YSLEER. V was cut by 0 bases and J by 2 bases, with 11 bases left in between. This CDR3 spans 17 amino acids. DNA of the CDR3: TGCGCCAGCAGCCAAGAGATAGGGATGGCTGGGGCCAACGTCCTGACTTTC. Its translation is CASSQEIGMAGANVLTF.

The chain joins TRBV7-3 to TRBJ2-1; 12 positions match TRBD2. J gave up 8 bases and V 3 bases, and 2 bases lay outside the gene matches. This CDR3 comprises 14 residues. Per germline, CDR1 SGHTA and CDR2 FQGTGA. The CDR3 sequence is CASSFLAGGYEQFF. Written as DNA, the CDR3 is TGTGCCAGCAGCTTCCTAGCGGGAGGGTATGAGCAGTTCTTC.

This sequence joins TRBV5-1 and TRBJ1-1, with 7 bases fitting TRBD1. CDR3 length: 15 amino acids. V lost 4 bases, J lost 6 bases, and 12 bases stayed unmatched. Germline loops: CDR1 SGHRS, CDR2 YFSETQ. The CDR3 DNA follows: TGCGCCAGCAGCCAATATCACGACAGGGACCCTGAAGCTTTCTTT. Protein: CASSQYHDRDPEAFF. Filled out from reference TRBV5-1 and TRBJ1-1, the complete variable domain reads KAGVTQTPRYLIKTRGQQVTLSCSPISGHRSVSWYQQTPGQGLQFLFEYFSETQRNKGNFPGRFSGRQFSNSRSEMNVSTLELGDSALYLCASSQYHDRDPEAFFGQGTRLTVV.

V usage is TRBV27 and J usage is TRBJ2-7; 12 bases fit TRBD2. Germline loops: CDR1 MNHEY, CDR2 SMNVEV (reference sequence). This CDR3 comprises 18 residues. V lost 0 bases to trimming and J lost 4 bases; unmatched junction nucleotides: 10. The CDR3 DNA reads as TGTGCCAGCAGTTTATCCCGGGGACTAGCGGGCTTCCCATACGAGCAGTACTTC. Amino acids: CASSLSRGLAGFPYEQYF.

This CDR3 is CALARDGSYEQYF. CDR3 sequence (DNA): TGTGCCCTTGCTCGGGACGGCTCCTACGAGCAGTACTTC. J is TRBJ2-7 and V is TRBV2; D tentatively reads TRBD1 or TRBD2 (5 bases each). CDR1 is SNHLY, CDR2 FYNNEI, per germline. The CDR3 loop spans 13 amino acids. Deletions cut 11 bases from V and 0 bases from J, with 14 bases between.

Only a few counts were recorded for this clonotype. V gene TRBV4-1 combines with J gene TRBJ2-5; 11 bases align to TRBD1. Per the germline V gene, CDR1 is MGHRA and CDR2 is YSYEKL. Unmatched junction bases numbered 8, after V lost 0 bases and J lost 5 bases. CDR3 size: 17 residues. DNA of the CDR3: TGCGCCAGCAGCCAAGATCAGGACAGGGGGCAGGTGGAGACCCAGTACTTC. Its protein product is CASSQDQDRGQVETQYF.

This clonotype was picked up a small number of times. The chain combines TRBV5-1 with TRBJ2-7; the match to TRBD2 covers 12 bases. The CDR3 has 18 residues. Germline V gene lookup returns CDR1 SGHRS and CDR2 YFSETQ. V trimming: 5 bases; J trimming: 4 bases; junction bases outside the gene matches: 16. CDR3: CASRTMTSGGGPFYEQYF. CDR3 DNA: TGCGCCAGCAGAACTATGACTAGCGGGGGAGGTCCCTTTTACGAGCAGTACTTC.

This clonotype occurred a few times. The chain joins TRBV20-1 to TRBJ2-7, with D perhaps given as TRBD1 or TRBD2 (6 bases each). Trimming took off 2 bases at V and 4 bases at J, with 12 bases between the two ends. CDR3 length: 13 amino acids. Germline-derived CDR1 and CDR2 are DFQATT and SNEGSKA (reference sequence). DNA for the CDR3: TGCAGTGCTAGAATGGAGGGGGAATACGAGCAGTACTTC. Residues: CSARMEGEYEQYF.

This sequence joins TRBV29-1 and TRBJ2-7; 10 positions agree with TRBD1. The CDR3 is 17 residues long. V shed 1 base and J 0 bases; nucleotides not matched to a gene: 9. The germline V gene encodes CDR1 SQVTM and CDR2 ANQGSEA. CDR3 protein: CSVEGGQGDGSSYEQYF. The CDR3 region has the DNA TGCAGCGTTGAAGGTGGACAGGGGGACGGGAGCTCCTACGAGCAGTACTTC.

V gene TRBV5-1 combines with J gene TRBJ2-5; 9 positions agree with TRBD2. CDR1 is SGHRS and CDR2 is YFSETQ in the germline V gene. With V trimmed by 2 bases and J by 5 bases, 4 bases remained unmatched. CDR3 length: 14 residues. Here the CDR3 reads CASSLLTSGETQYF. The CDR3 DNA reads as TGCGCCAGCAGCTTACTGACTAGCGGTGAGACCCAGTACTTC.

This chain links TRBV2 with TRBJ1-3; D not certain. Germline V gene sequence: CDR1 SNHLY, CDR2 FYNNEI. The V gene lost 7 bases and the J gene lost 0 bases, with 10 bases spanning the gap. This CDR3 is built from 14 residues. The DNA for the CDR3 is TGTGCCAGCAATGGACGGAGCTCTGGAAACACCATATATTTT. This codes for CASNGRSSGNTIYF.